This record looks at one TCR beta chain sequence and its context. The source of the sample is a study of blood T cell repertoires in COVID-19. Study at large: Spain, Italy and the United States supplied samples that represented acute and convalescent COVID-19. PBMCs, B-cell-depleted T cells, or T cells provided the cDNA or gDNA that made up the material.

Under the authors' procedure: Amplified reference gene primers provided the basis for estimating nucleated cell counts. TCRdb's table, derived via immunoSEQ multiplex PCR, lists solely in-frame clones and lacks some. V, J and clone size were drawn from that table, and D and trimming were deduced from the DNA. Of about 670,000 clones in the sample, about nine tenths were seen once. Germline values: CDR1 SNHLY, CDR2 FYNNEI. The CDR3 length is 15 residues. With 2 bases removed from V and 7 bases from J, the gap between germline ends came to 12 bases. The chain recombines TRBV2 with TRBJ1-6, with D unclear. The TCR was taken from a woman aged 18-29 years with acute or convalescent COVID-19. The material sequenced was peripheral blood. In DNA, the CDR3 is TGTGCCAGCAGTGAAACGGCAGGCAAGAATTCACCCCTCCACTTT. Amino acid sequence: CASSETAGKNSPLHF. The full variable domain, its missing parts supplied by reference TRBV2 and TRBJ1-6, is EPEVTQTPSHQVTQMGQEVILRCVPISNHLYFYWYRQILGQKVEFLVSFYNNEISEKSEIFDDQFSVERPDGSNFTLKIRSTKLEDSAMYFCASSETAGKNSPLHFGNGTRLTVT.